What follows are 26 T cell receptor beta chains derived from one specimen sequenced in a study of early T cells in non-severe SARS-CoV-2 infection (dated by TCRdb to the early 2020s). Receptor libraries were prepared by 5' RACE. Sequencing instrument: NextSeq 500. The public reads were run again by TCRdb, first through fastp at Q25 and then through MiXCR, and only productive beta chains were kept. CDR3 protein sequences are deduplicated, and each keeps its most common genes and DNA. A total of some 49,000 distinct CDR3 sequences appear in this sample, about 10% of them only once. The ten most abundant clones make up about 8.9% of the sample. Sequences were obtained from whole blood. These receptors were taken from an adult who was a healthcare worker with PCR-confirmed SARS-CoV-2 infection or an uninfected control (not recorded which).

The sample holds many counts of this clonotype. The V call is TRBV10-1, the J call TRBJ2-2, with D uncertain. Germline loops: CDR1 WNHNN, CDR2 SYGVQD (reference sequence). The CDR3 loop spans 14 amino acids. V lost 10 bases to trimming and J lost 0 bases, with 12 bases between them. The DNA for the CDR3 is TGCGCCACGCAGGTTGGATCGAACACCGGGGAGCTGTTTTTT. It translates to CATQVGSNTGELFF.

This clonotype occurred many times. The chain couples TRBV2 to TRBJ2-1; the D call may be TRBD1 or TRBD2 (5 bases each). The CDR3 is 15 residues long. V was shortened by 4 bases and J by 5 bases, with 15 bases between the two germline ends. The germline gives CDR1 SNHLY, CDR2 FYNNEI. For the CDR3, the DNA is TGTGCCAGCAGTGCGGGCCTGGGGGTTGACAATGAGCAGTTCTTC. It encodes CASSAGLGVDNEQFF.

This clonotype was recorded at least ten times. The gene calls are TRBV6-5 and TRBJ1-6; D is unclear. Trimming removed 0 bases at V and 6 bases at J, with 3 bases between. In germline, CDR1 is MNHEY, CDR2 SVGAGI. There are 13 residues in the CDR3. The CDR3 sequence is CASSYSPNSPLHF. The CDR3 nucleotides read TGTGCCAGCAGTTACTCCCCTAATTCACCCCTCCACTTT.

This clonotype was recorded at least ten times. The V gene is TRBV12-3 or TRBV12-4, the J gene TRBJ2-2, with unresolved D. This CDR3 contains 13 residues. V dropped 5 bases and J dropped 6 bases, with 10 bases sitting between them. CDR3 region: CASSATRSGELFF. The CDR3 bases are TGTGCCAGCAGTGCGACACGGTCCGGGGAGCTGTTTTTT.

This clonotype was detected many times. The chain uses TRBV27 and TRBJ2-7; possible D gene TRBD1, 6 bases. Germline lookup yields CDR1 MNHEY and CDR2 SMNVEV (reference sequence). V lost 4 bases and J 2 bases, leaving 12 bases between the germline ends. The CDR3 is 14 residues long. CDR3 bases: TGTGCCAGCAGTTACGGGACACCTCCCTACGAGCAGTACTTC. This sequence encodes CASSYGTPPYEQYF.

The J gene is TRBJ2-7, the V gene TRBV7-9; D unresolved. Trimming pared 7 bases from V and 4 bases from J, leaving 23 bases between. The CDR3 runs to 16 residues. CDR1 and CDR2 (germline): SEHNR, FQNEAQ (reference sequence). CDR3 sequence: CASKPPLEGPSYEQYF. The CDR3 DNA sequence: TGTGCCAGCAAGCCACCACTGGAAGGGCCCTCGTACGAGCAGTACTTC.

This clonotype has just a few counts. V usage is TRBV3-1 and J usage is TRBJ2-7; 10 bases are shared with TRBD1. The J segment lost 7 bases and the V segment lost 4 bases, leaving 13 bases of the junction unmatched. The V gene's germline CDR1 is LGHDT and CDR2 YNNKEL (reference sequence). The CDR3 is made up of 16 amino acids. CDR3 protein: CASSRTRGQGTSEQYF. DNA for the CDR3: TGTGCCAGCAGCCGAACCCGGGGACAGGGGACGAGTGAGCAGTACTTC.

This clonotype came up many times. The V and J genes are TRBV7-2 and TRBJ2-1; 12 bases fit TRBD2. CDR1 is SGHTA, CDR2 FQGNSA, per germline. The V segment lost 5 bases and the J segment 4 bases; nucleotides outside the gene matches: 6. The CDR3 is made up of 16 amino acids. CDR3 sequence (DNA): TGTGCCAGCAGCCTTGGACTAGCGGGAAGGTACAATGAGCAGTTCTTC. It is translated as CASSLGLAGRYNEQFF.

This clonotype was counted many times. The chain couples TRBV19 to TRBJ2-7; D is possibly TRBD1 or TRBD2 (6 bases each). V lost 11 bases and J lost 4, with 21 bases in between. The CDR3 length is 14 residues. Germline V CDR1 and CDR2: LNHDA, SQIVND (reference sequence). CDR3 sequence (DNA): TGTGCCGGAAAAATGGGACCGGGGGCGTACGAGCAGTACTTC. Translating gives CAGKMGPGAYEQYF. Variable domain in full (rest from reference TRBV19 and TRBJ2-7): DGGITQSPKYLFRKEGQNVTLSCEQNLNHDAMYWYRQDPGQGLRLIYYSQIVNDFQKGDIAEGYSVSREKKESFPLTVTSAQKNPTAFYLCAGKMGPGAYEQYFGPGTRLTVT.

The table lists this clonotype with many counts. J is TRBJ2-3 and V is TRBV20-1; 10 positions match TRBD2. Trimming took 1 base from V and 2 from J; bases not matched to a gene: 6. Germline CDR1 reads DFQATT; CDR2 reads SNEGSKA (reference sequence). The CDR3 contains 16 residues. The CDR3 sequence is CSARAGSGRTTDTQYF. For the CDR3, the DNA is TGCAGTGCTAGAGCGGGTAGCGGGAGGACCACAGATACGCAGTATTTT.

V gene TRBV2 combines with J gene TRBJ1-2; the D is unclear. Trimming left V 5 bases short and J 7 bases short, with 11 bases between. CDR1 is SNHLY and CDR2 is FYNNEI in the germline V gene. The CDR3 runs to 12 residues. The CDR3 protein is CASSTLRTGYTF. The DNA of the CDR3 is TGTGCCAGCAGTACCCTTAGGACTGGCTACACCTTC.

The chain combines TRBV3-1 with TRBJ2-1, with a tentative D call TRBD2 (6 bases). The CDR3 sequence is 16 residues long. V was trimmed by 6 bases and J by 9 bases, leaving 24 bases between them. Germline CDR1 is LGHDT and CDR2 is YNNKEL (reference sequence). CDR3 sequence (DNA): TGTGCCAGCAGAGACCTGGGGACTCAGTACAGCGGTGAGCAGTTCTTC. It is translated as CASRDLGTQYSGEQFF.

The V and J genes are TRBV27 and TRBJ1-5; D remains ambiguous. The length of the CDR3 is 15 residues. Germline assignment: CDR1 MNHEY and CDR2 SMNVEV (reference sequence). The V end lost 4 bases, the J end lost 7 bases, and 17 bases lay between the germline ends. For the CDR3, the DNA is TGTGCCAGCAGTTCCCTCAAGGGTGTAGGGCAGCCCCAGCATTTT. Translating it yields CASSSLKGVGQPQHF.

In its sample, this clonotype was seen many times. This sequence joins TRBV27 and TRBJ2-7, with D tentatively TRBD1 or TRBD2 (5 bases each). The germline gives CDR1 MNHEY, CDR2 SMNVEV (reference sequence). The V and J ends lost 2 bases and 3 bases respectively, with 8 bases between them. This CDR3 has 13 residues. As DNA, the CDR3 is TGTGCCAGCAGTTTAGGGGGATTCTACGAGCAGTACTTC. Translating gives CASSLGGFYEQYF.

This clonotype has more than one count but fewer than ten. V gene TRBV5-5 combines with J gene TRBJ1-5; weak D call: TRBD1 (6 bases). There are 14 residues in the CDR3. Trimming stripped 4 bases from V and 5 bases from J, with 13 bases between. CDR1 SGHKS and CDR2 YYEKEE come from the germline V gene (reference sequence). The CDR3 region is CASSTSGVDQPQHF. CDR3 coding DNA: TGTGCCAGCAGCACTTCAGGGGTCGATCAGCCCCAGCATTTT.

The rearrangement links TRBV27 to TRBJ2-5; 7 bases are a match to TRBD1. In germline, CDR1 is MNHEY, CDR2 SMNVEV (reference sequence). The CDR3 runs 12 residues. J gave up 12 bases and V 1 base, and 5 bases lay outside the gene matches. The CDR3 here is CASSLLGGQKYF. CDR3 DNA sequence: TGTGCCAGCAGTTTATTAGGGGGCCAGAAGTACTTC.

The V and J genes are TRBV12-3 or TRBV12-4 and TRBJ1-3; 7 nucleotides line up with TRBD1. The CDR3 length is 14 residues. V was clipped by 7 bases and J by 4 bases; unmatched bases: 7. The CDR3 region is CASIEQGSGNTIYF. As DNA, the CDR3 is TGTGCCAGCATTGAACAGGGGTCCGGAAACACCATATATTTT.

This clonotype was recorded a few times. This chain connects TRBV12-3 or TRBV12-4 to TRBJ2-7, with TRBD2 identical over 8 bases. Germline trimming cut 3 bases from V and 4 bases from J; bases unmatched to any gene: 5. This CDR3 region has 14 residues. The CDR3 loop reads CASSFGGGGYEQYF. CDR3 DNA: TGTGCCAGCAGTTTCGGGGGGGGCGGTTACGAGCAGTACTTC.

At least ten counts were recorded for this clonotype. The V gene is TRBV6-5, the J gene TRBJ1-4, with D uncertain. Trimming took 5 bases from V and 0 from J, leaving 10 bases between them. Germline assignment: CDR1 MNHEY and CDR2 SVGAGI. This CDR3 is built from 15 residues. The CDR3 here is CASSRKAATNEKLFF. The CDR3 nucleotides are TGTGCCAGCAGTCGGAAGGCAGCAACTAATGAAAAACTGTTTTTT.

In its sample, this clonotype ranks as medium-sized. The rearrangement uses TRBV7-8 and TRBJ1-6, with 7 bases that match TRBD1. The germline V gene has CDR1 SGHVS and CDR2 FQNEAQ. The junction had 3 bases not matched to a gene; V was cut back by 1 base and J by 6 bases. CDR3 length: 15 amino acids. The CDR3 region is CASSLGQGFNSPLHF. The CDR3 region has the DNA TGTGCCAGCAGCTTAGGACAGGGTTTTAATTCACCCCTCCACTTT.

This clonotype came up a few times. The CDR3 sequence is CASSLAGGSEQFF. The CDR3 bases are TGTGCCAGCAGTTTAGCGGGGGGTTCTGAGCAGTTCTTC. V gene TRBV12-3 or TRBV12-4 combines with J gene TRBJ2-1, with a weak D call TRBD2 (6 bases). CDR3 length equals 13 residues. The V gene lost 0 bases and the J gene lost 9 bases, with 9 bases spanning the gap.

This chain links TRBV2 with TRBJ2-3; D unresolved. The CDR3 consists of 17 residues. Germline loops: CDR1 SNHLY, CDR2 FYNNEI. Trimming shortened V by 9 bases and J by 5 bases, and 27 bases separated the two germline ends. Here the CDR3 reads CASTGEVGRRKQDTQYF. The CDR3 nucleotides read TGTGCCAGTACCGGCGAGGTAGGGCGTAGGAAACAAGATACGCAGTATTTT.

The sample holds a few counts of this clonotype. The chain carries TRBV7-2 and TRBJ1-1; D may be TRBD1 (5 bases). The germline CDR1 and CDR2 sequences are SGHTA and FQGNSA. V was trimmed by 3 bases and J by 12 bases, leaving 20 bases between them. This CDR3 has 14 amino acids. CDR3 nucleotide sequence: TGTGCCAGCAGCTTGTCGAAGGGCAGGGTTGGGACTTTCTTT. Translating it yields CASSLSKGRVGTFF.

This clonotype was observed at least ten times. This sequence joins TRBV7-3 and TRBJ1-1; perhaps TRBD1 as D (6 bases). Trimming left V 3 bases short and J 2 bases short, with 7 bases between. The CDR3 sequence is 13 residues long. In germline, CDR1 is SGHTA, CDR2 FQGTGA. The CDR3 region is CASSLGQNTEAFF. The CDR3 DNA reads as TGTGCCAGCAGCTTGGGACAAAACACTGAAGCTTTCTTT.

This clonotype was detected ten times or more. The genes are TRBV20-1 and TRBJ1-5; 8 bases align to TRBD1. This CDR3 comprises 14 residues. Germline CDR1 is DFQATT and CDR2 is SNEGSKA (reference sequence). V was clipped by 6 bases and J by 7 bases; unmatched bases: 11. CDR3 sequence (DNA): TGCAGTGCCATCCCCGGACAGGGCGGACAGCCCCAGCATTTT. Its protein product is CSAIPGQGGQPQHF.

This clonotype has at least ten counts. CDR3 loop: CASSYTGGSYEQYF. CDR3 sequence (DNA): TGTGCCAGCAGTTACACGGGGGGCTCCTACGAGCAGTACTTC. V and J are TRBV6-2 or TRBV6-3 and TRBJ2-7; 7 bases line up with TRBD2. Trimming at V came to 2 bases and at J to 0 bases, leaving 1 base not matched to a gene. Per germline, CDR1 MNHEY and CDR2 SVGEGT. CDR3 length: 14 residues.